The rows below give T cell receptor beta chains drawn from one sample of a study of early T cells in non-severe SARS-CoV-2 infection. TCRdb reprocessed the 5' RACE reads via MiXCR and lists one record per CDR3 protein. Of nearly 70,000 distinct CDR3 sequences in the sample, approximately 4.6% were seen once. This sample comprised whole blood, obtained at baseline. The receptors originated from an adult who was a healthcare worker with PCR-confirmed SARS-CoV-2 infection or an uninfected control (not recorded which). The donor label of this sample is uncertain. Each CDR3 is given with its conserved first and last residue. D genes are given only for firm matches. Clone size appears in some rows only: once, few, many, or a class for an expanded clone.

d_call	clone_size	v_call	j_call	cdr3_nt	cdr3_aa
.	few	TRBV5-4	TRBJ2-1	TGTGCCAGCAGCTTGGGGCAAGAAAATGAGCAGTTCTTC	CASSLGQENEQFF
TRBD1	many	TRBV12-3/TRBV12-4	TRBJ2-7	TGTGCCAGCACCCCGGGGGAACAGGGGGGCGAGCAGTACTTC	CASTPGEQGGEQYF
TRBD1	.	TRBV19	TRBJ2-1	TGTGCCAGTAGGCGGGACCGGGACAGGCAGAATGAGCAGTTCTTC	CASRRDRDRQNEQFF
TRBD2	.	TRBV5-1	TRBJ2-3	TGCGCCAGCAGCTCGACTAGCGCCCGCACAGATACGCAGTATTTT	CASSSTSARTDTQYF
.	few	TRBV28	TRBJ1-1	TGTGCCAGCAGCTATGACCCGGGACCGGGAGCTTTCTTT	CASSYDPGPGAFF
.	many	TRBV28	TRBJ1-1	TGTGCCAGCAGTTCCGTTGGACACCTGAACACTGAAGCTTTCTTT	CASSSVGHLNTEAFF
.	many	TRBV6-5	TRBJ2-7	TGTGCCAGCAGCAATAACCGGGGTCGGTACGAGCAGTACTTC	CASSNNRGRYEQYF
.	many	TRBV7-6	TRBJ2-5	TGTGCCAGCAGCTCAGAGTTGGGGGAGACCCAGTACTTC	CASSSELGETQYF
.	.	TRBV11-2	TRBJ1-6	TGTGCCAGCAGCGCCGGACGGAATAATAATTCACCCCTCCACTTT	CASSAGRNNNSPLHF
.	many	TRBV6-1	TRBJ1-1	TGTGCCATATCCTGGGAAGTTGAAGCTTTCTTT	CAISWEVEAFF
TRBD1	many	TRBV6-5	TRBJ1-6	TGTGCCAGCAGTTACTCCAGGGGGCAATTTCATTCACCCCTCCACTTT	CASSYSRGQFHSPLHF
TRBD2	many	TRBV7-2	TRBJ2-7	TGTGCCAGCAGCTTAGCCGTGGGACTAGCCTTATACGAGCAGTACTTC	CASSLAVGLALYEQYF
TRBD1	many	TRBV18	TRBJ2-1	TGTGCCAGCTCACCTACAGGGGGCAGGACCTACAATGAGCAGTTCTTC	CASSPTGGRTYNEQFF
.	few	TRBV6-2/TRBV6-3	TRBJ1-1	TGTGCCAGCAGTTACTTGGGGGAGGCTGAAGCTTTCTTT	CASSYLGEAEAFF
.	many	TRBV7-9	TRBJ1-5	TGTGCCAGCAGCTTAGGGGGCCTCAATCAGCCCCAGCATTTT	CASSLGGLNQPQHF
.	many	TRBV6-1	TRBJ2-5	TGTGCCAGCAGTGACCCGGCTCCCCAGTACTTC	CASSDPAPQYF